Listed here are 20 T cell receptor beta chains from one sample, sequenced in a study of blood T cell repertoires in COVID-19. Repertoires were generated with immunoSEQ multiplex PCR, while TCRdb's copy carries only in-frame clones and drops some. This table has 110,000 to 150,000 clones, around nine tenths appearing once. The source material was peripheral blood. The receptors here all came from a man in his fifties or sixties with active or convalescent COVID-19.

The chain combines TRBV14 with TRBJ1-1, with D possibly matching TRBD1 (6 bases). This CDR3 has 15 residues. Trimming removed 3 bases at V and 4 bases at J, with 15 bases between. Looked up from germline, CDR1 is SGHDN and CDR2 is FVKESK. CDR3 sequence (DNA): TGTGCCAGCAGCCACAACAGGGTCGGAGGCACTGAAGCTTTCTTT. Residues: CASSHNRVGGTEAFF.

The chain combines TRBV4-2 with TRBJ2-3; 8 positions match TRBD1. CDR1 and CDR2 from the germline V gene are LGHNA and YNFKEQ. The CDR3 is 17 residues long. The junction had 11 bases not matched to a gene; V was cut back by 4 bases and J by 2 bases. In nucleotides, the CDR3 is TGTGCCAGCAGCCTCGGGGCGACAGGGGCTTACACAGATACGCAGTATTTT. The encoded protein is CASSLGATGAYTDTQYF.

The rearrangement links TRBV19 to TRBJ2-1, with D perhaps TRBD1 (6 bases). Trimming cost V 3 bases and J 7 bases, with 16 bases left between them. Germline lookup yields CDR1 LNHDA and CDR2 SQIVND (reference sequence). This CDR3 is built from 15 residues. Written as DNA, the CDR3 is TGTGCCAGTAGTATCCTCGTTGGACAGAAGAATGAGCAGTTCTTC. Translating it yields CASSILVGQKNEQFF.

V is TRBV27 and J is TRBJ2-7; TRBD1 agrees at 7 bases. Germline assignment: CDR1 MNHEY and CDR2 SMNVEV (reference sequence). J gave up 6 bases and V 3 bases, and 2 bases lay outside the gene matches. The CDR3 has 12 amino acids. CDR3 sequence (DNA): TGTGCCAGCAGTTTGAACAGGGGCGAGCAGTACTTC. This encodes CASSLNRGEQYF.

The CDR3 protein is CASSIGGLAGARQETQYF. For the CDR3, the DNA is TGTGCCAGTAGTATAGGGGGACTAGCGGGAGCTCGGCAAGAGACCCAGTACTTC. The chain has TRBV19 and TRBJ2-5, with 14 nucleotides matching TRBD2. The CDR3 is made up of 18 amino acids. J gave up 2 bases and V 1 base, and 6 bases lay outside the gene matches. The V gene's germline CDR1 is LNHDA and CDR2 SQIVND (reference sequence).

The gene calls are TRBV11-1 and TRBJ2-5; D is unclear. Between the trimmed V and J ends, which lost 0 bases and 3 bases, there was a span of 11 bases. Germline values: CDR1 SGHAT, CDR2 FQDESV (reference sequence). CDR3 length: 15 amino acids. The CDR3 DNA sequence: TGTGCCAGCAGCTTAGCGCTCGTGCAGGAAGAGACCCAGTACTTC. Protein sequence: CASSLALVQEETQYF. Combining the CDR3 with reference TRBV11-1 and TRBJ2-5 gives the whole variable domain EAEVAQSPRYKITEKSQAVAFWCDPISGHATLYWYRQILGQGPELLVQFQDESVVDDSQLPKDRFSAERLKGVDSTLKIQPAELGDSAMYLCASSLALVQEETQYFGPGTRLLVL.

This chain uses TRBV6-4 with TRBJ1-2; 11 nucleotides line up with TRBD1. The CDR3 runs 16 residues. With 0 bases clipped from V and 7 bases from J, the junction kept 7 bases outside the gene matches. Germline CDR1 MRHNA, CDR2 SNTAGT. For the CDR3, the DNA is TGTGCCAGCAGTGACTCGGGGGACAGGGGGAGACGTGGCTACACCTTC. It codes for CASSDSGDRGRRGYTF.

A few counts support this clone. The chain employs TRBV24-1 and TRBJ1-1, with 8 bases fitting TRBD1. The germline gives CDR1 KGHDR, CDR2 SFDVKD. The trim removed 12 bases at V and 3 bases at J, leaving 8 bases unmatched. The CDR3 sequence is 13 residues long. Here the CDR3 reads CAAQGAGDTEAFF. The CDR3 DNA reads as TGTGCCGCTCAGGGGGCTGGGGACACTGAAGCTTTCTTT.

This clone was counted once. This chain uses TRBV3-1 (or the pseudogene TRBV3-2) with TRBJ2-6; 7 nucleotides match TRBD1. V trimming: 2 bases; J trimming: 0 bases; junction bases outside the gene matches: 13. Looked up from germline, CDR1 is LGHDT and CDR2 is YNNKEL (reference sequence). There are 20 residues in the CDR3. The CDR3 DNA reads TGTGCCAGCAGCCAATCTGGTACCGGCAGGGGGTACTCTGGGGCCAACGTCCTGACTTTC. Protein product: CASSQSGTGRGYSGANVLTF.

The rearrangement links TRBV6-6 to TRBJ2-3; 10 nucleotides align to TRBD2. The CDR3 is made up of 16 amino acids. The trim removed 5 bases at V and 1 base at J, leaving 6 bases unmatched. Germline V gene sequence: CDR1 MNHNY, CDR2 SVGAGI (reference sequence). CDR3 bases: TGTGCCAGCAGTCTCCTAGCGGGAGCGGGCACAGATACGCAGTATTTT. Its translation is CASSLLAGAGTDTQYF.

This clone was seen a handful of times. The chain uses TRBV10-2 and TRBJ2-7; TRBD2 aligns across 13 bases. V dropped 4 bases and J dropped 7; count of bases not matched to a gene: 16. Germline V CDR1 and CDR2: WSHSY, SAAADI. The CDR3 is 18 residues long. The CDR3 bases are TGCGCCAGCAGTGCCCCGGGACTAGCGGGACTTGGGCTACGTGAGCAGTACTTC. Translating it yields CASSAPGLAGLGLREQYF.

The chain joins TRBV29-1 to TRBJ2-1; 14 nucleotides agree with TRBD2. The germline gives CDR1 SQVTM, CDR2 ANQGSEA. The CDR3 has 16 residues. The J segment lost 7 bases and the V segment lost 7 bases, leaving 12 bases of the junction unmatched. As DNA, the CDR3 is TGCAGCGCCCAACCCCTGACTAGCGGGAGGGGGAATGAGCAGTTCTTC. As protein: CSAQPLTSGRGNEQFF.

The DNA for the CDR3 is TGCGCCAGCAGCCCGGGACTAGACTACTACGAGCAGTACTTC. Translation gives CASSPGLDYYEQYF. This chain connects TRBV5-1 to TRBJ2-7; TRBD2 matches 8 bases. Trimming at V came to 4 bases and at J to 3 bases, leaving 6 bases not matched to a gene. Per germline, CDR1 SGHRS and CDR2 YFSETQ. The CDR3 consists of 14 residues.

Concerning this clone itself: The same CDR3 can be traced to other DNA sequences in this sample. The V gene is TRBV4-3, the J gene TRBJ2-3; TRBD2 might be the D (5 bases). CDR1 and CDR2 (germline): LGHNA, YSLEER. The CDR3 totals 14 residues. V dropped 0 bases and J dropped 1 base, with 5 bases sitting between them. CDR3 sequence (DNA): TGCGCCAGCAGCCAAGATAGCGGCACAGATACGCAGTATTTT. This translates into CASSQDSGTDTQYF.

The genes are TRBV7-9 and TRBJ2-2, with 10 bases lining up with TRBD1. V shed 7 bases, J shed 7 bases, and the junction held 6 bases outside the gene matches. The CDR3 runs 14 residues. Germline V gene lookup returns CDR1 SEHNR and CDR2 FQNEAQ (reference sequence). CDR3 protein: CASTGTGESGELFF. CDR3 DNA sequence: TGTGCCAGCACCGGGACAGGGGAGAGCGGGGAGCTGTTTTTT. The full variable domain, its missing parts supplied by reference TRBV7-9 and TRBJ2-2, is DTGVSQNPRHKITKRGQNVTFRCDPISEHNRLYWYRQTLGQGPEFLTYFQNEAQLEKSRLLSDRFSAERPKGSFSTLEIQRTEQGDSAMYLCASTGTGESGELFFGEGSRLTVL.

The rearrangement uses TRBV28 and TRBJ2-5, with D possibly being TRBD2 (7 bases). The CDR3 has 16 residues. Germline V CDR1 and CDR2: MDHEN, SYDVKM. V was trimmed by 2 bases and J by 2 bases, leaving 15 bases between them. The CDR3 is CASSLVLGRGQETQYF. For the CDR3, the DNA is TGTGCCAGCAGTTTAGTGTTGGGGAGGGGGCAAGAGACCCAGTACTTC. The whole variable domain, filled in from reference TRBV28 and TRBJ2-5, reads DVKVTQSSRYLVKRTGEKVFLECVQDMDHENMFWYRQDPGLGLRLIYFSYDVKMKEKGDIPEGYSVSREKKERFSLILESASTNQTSMYLCASSLVLGRGQETQYFGPGTRLLVL.

The chain recombines TRBV12-2 with TRBJ1-5; the table names TRBD1, a call not compared with the DNA. TRBV12-2 is annotated as a pseudogene. The CDR3 spans 14 residues. The CDR3 nucleotides read TGTGCAAGTCGCACAGCAGGGCAAGGTCAGCCCCAGCATTTT. It translates to CASRTAGQGQPQHF.

The chain uses TRBV28 and TRBJ2-7, with D tentatively TRBD1 (6 bases). V gave up 3 bases and J gave up 0 bases, with 12 bases separating them. The CDR3 is 15 residues long. In germline, CDR1 is MDHEN, CDR2 SYDVKM. The CDR3 here is CASSLRTVPSYEQYF. In DNA, the CDR3 is TGTGCCAGCAGTTTGCGGACAGTCCCCTCCTACGAGCAGTACTTC.

The chain employs TRBV6-5 and TRBJ2-7; perhaps TRBD1 as D (6 bases). The CDR3 sequence is 15 residues long. Between the trimmed V and J ends, which lost 0 bases and 3 bases, there was a span of 12 bases. The germline gives CDR1 MNHEY, CDR2 SVGAGI. CDR3 in amino acids: CASSYSRDTFYEQYF. The CDR3 nucleotides read TGTGCCAGCAGTTACTCCCGGGACACATTCTACGAGCAGTACTTC.

The chain recombines TRBV6-5 with TRBJ1-6, with D possibly matching TRBD1 (6 bases). The V gene's germline CDR1 is MNHEY and CDR2 SVGAGI. V lost 7 bases and J lost 7, with 8 bases in between. The CDR3 totals 12 residues. The DNA for the CDR3 is TGTGCCAGCACCACAGGGAATTCACCCCTCCACTTT. Its translation is CASTTGNSPLHF.